One sample yielded the 2 T cell receptor beta chains listed below, sequenced in a study of CD8+ T cells in alopecia areata. The treatment was: oral pan-JAK inhibitor, 5-10 mg twice daily. RNA extraction was followed by reverse transcription into cDNA, which acted as the sequencing template. The repertoire was sequenced with immunoSEQ multiplex PCR; TCRdb's copy has only in-frame clones and lacks some. Of about 190,000 clones listed, around 60% are singletons. The material sequenced was CD4+ T cells sorted from blood, taken at week 4, from a patient treated with tofacitinib. The receptors stem from a human donor with alopecia areata.

In this sample, this clone turned up a few times. The chain has TRBV4-2 and TRBJ2-1; TRBD1 matches at 8 bases. Germline trimming cut 0 bases from V and 8 bases from J; bases unmatched to any gene: 9. CDR1 is LGHNA and CDR2 is YNFKEQ in the germline V gene. The CDR3 length is 16 residues. The CDR3 reads CASSQDAQGASDEQFF. The CDR3 DNA sequence: TGTGCCAGCAGCCAAGATGCGCAGGGGGCGTCGGATGAGCAGTTCTTC.

The genes are TRBV15 and TRBJ2-3, with D uncertain. CDR1 is LNHNV, CDR2 YYDKDF, per germline (reference sequence). This CDR3 comprises 14 residues. Trimming took 5 bases from V and 0 from J, leaving 9 bases between them. The CDR3 DNA reads TGTGCCACCAGCTTAGGCGGCAGCACAGATACGCAGTATTTT. Amino acid sequence: CATSLGGSTDTQYF.